This T cell receptor (beta chain) is from a study of T cells after yellow fever vaccination. A single record per CDR3 protein comes from TCRdb applying MiXCR to the 5' RACE reads. This sample yields 250,000 or so distinct CDR3 sequences, of which around 6.7% are seen a single time; around 1% belongs to the top ten. V was clipped by 4 bases and J by 0 bases, with 19 bases between them. The germline CDR1 and CDR2 sequences are GTSNPN and SVGIG (reference sequence). The CDR3 runs 17 residues. This clonotype has more than one count but fewer than ten. The sequence came from a man aged 25-45 years who received the YFV17D yellow fever vaccine. The starting material was CD4+ T cells sorted from PBMCs, obtained on the day of the yellow fever booster vaccination. The V call is TRBV30, the J call TRBJ2-1, with a possible D match to TRBD2 (6 bases). The CDR3 nucleotides read TGTGCCTGGACCACCTCCGAGCGGGCTACCTCCTACAATGAGCAGTTCTTC. Translating it yields CAWTTSERATSYNEQFF.